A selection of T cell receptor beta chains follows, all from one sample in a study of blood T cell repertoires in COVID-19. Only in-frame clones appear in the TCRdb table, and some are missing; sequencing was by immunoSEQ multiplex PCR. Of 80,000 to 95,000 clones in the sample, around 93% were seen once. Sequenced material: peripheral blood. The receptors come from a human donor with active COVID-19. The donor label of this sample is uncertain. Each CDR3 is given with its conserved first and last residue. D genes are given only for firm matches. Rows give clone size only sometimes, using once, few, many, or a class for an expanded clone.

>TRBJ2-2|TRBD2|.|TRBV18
CASSSLGLADLTNTGELFF
TGTGCCAGCTCATCTCTAGGACTAGCGGATCTTACTAACACCGGGGAGCTGTTTTTT
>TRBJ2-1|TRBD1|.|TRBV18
CASSPSTQGLYNEQFF
TGTGCCAGCTCACCTTCTACACAGGGGCTTTACAATGAGCAGTTCTTC
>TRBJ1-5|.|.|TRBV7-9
CASSLEGRPQHF
TGTGCCAGCAGCCTGGAGGGCAGGCCCCAGCATTTT
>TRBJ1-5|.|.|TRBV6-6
CASDIDNNQPQHF
TGTGCCAGCGACATAGACAATAATCAGCCCCAGCATTTT
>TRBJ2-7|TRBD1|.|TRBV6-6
CASSPGTADYEQYF
TGTGCCAGCAGCCCGGGGACAGCTGACTACGAGCAGTACTTC
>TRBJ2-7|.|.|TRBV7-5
CVRSLAGRTYEQYF
TGTGTCAGAAGCTTAGCAGGCAGGACCTACGAGCAGTACTTC
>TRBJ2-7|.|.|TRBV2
CASSEELPGRNTYEQYF
TGTGCCAGCAGTGAAGAGTTACCAGGGAGGAATACCTACGAGCAGTACTTC
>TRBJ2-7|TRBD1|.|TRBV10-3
CAIKQGTSSYEQYF
TGTGCCATAAAACAGGGGACGAGCTCCTACGAGCAGTACTTC
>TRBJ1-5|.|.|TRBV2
CASSEVRNQPQHF
TGTGCCAGCAGTGAAGTCCGTAATCAGCCCCAGCATTTT
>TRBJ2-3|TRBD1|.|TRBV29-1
CSYGTGAHTDTQYF
TGCAGCTATGGGACAGGAGCACACACAGATACGCAGTATTTT
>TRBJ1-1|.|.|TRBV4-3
CASSQVDLNTEAFF
TGCGCCAGCAGCCAGGTGGACTTGAACACTGAAGCTTTCTTT
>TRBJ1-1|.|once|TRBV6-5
CASSYWEGEDYTEAFF
TGTGCCAGCAGTTACTGGGAGGGGGAGGACTATACTGAAGCTTTCTTT
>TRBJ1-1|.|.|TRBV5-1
CASSWMQGNTEAFF
TGCGCCAGCAGCTGGATGCAGGGGAACACTGAAGCTTTCTTT
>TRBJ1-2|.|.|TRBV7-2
CASSLGGGNYGYTF
TGTGCCAGCAGCTTAGGGGGGGGGAACTATGGCTACACCTTC
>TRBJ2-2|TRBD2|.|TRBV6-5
CASSSPAGGNTGELFF
TGTGCCAGCAGTTCCCCAGCGGGGGGGAACACCGGGGAGCTGTTTTTT
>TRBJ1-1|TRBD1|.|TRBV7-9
CASSLGTGDDTEAFF
TGTGCCAGCAGCTTAGGGACAGGGGATGACACTGAAGCTTTCTTT
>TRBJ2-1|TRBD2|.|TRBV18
CASSTMTSGGAREQFF
TGTGCCAGCTCAACTATGACTAGCGGGGGGGCCAGGGAGCAGTTCTTC
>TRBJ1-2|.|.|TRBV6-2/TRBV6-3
CASSLEANYGYTF
TGTGCCAGCAGTTTAGAGGCTAACTATGGCTACACCTTC
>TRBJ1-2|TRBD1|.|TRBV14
CASSPLQGADYGYTF
TGTGCCAGCAGCCCGCTACAGGGGGCCGACTATGGCTACACCTTC
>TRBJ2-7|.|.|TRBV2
CASSAGTVSYEQYF
TGTGCCAGCAGTGCCGGGACTGTCTCCTACGAGCAGTACTTC
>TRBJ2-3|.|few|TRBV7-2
CASSPPGGTDTQYF
TGTGCCAGCAGCCCCCCGGGGGGCACAGATACGCAGTATTTT
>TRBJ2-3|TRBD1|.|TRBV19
CASSTRQGGADTQYF
TGTGCCAGTAGTACGAGACAGGGTGGGGCGGATACGCAGTATTTT
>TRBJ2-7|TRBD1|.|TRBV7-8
CASSKGQGAINEQYF
TGTGCCAGCAGCAAAGGACAGGGGGCAATTAACGAGCAGTACTTC
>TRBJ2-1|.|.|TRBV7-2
CASSLTGFNEQFF
TGTGCCAGCAGCTTGACGGGTTTTAATGAGCAGTTCTTC
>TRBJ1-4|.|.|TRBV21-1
CASSKSVGGQVELNEKLFF
TGTGCCAGCAGCAAAAGCGTGGGGGGACAGGTCGAATTAAATGAAAAACTGTTTTTT
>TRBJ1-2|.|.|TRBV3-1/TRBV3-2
CASSPLRQNPAPYGYTF
TGTGCCAGCAGCCCTTTACGACAGAACCCAGCTCCCTATGGCTACACCTTC
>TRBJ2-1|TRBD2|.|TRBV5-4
CASRHMGERGGKNEQFF
TGTGCCAGCAGACATATGGGCGAGCGGGGGGGGAAGAATGAGCAGTTCTTC
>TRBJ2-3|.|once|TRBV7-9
CASSFSGVGTQYF
TGTGCCAGCAGCTTTTCCGGGGTTGGTACGCAGTATTTT
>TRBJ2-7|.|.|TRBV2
CASRPTNGGPGEQYF
TGTGCCAGCAGACCTACCAACGGGGGGCCGGGGGAGCAGTACTTC
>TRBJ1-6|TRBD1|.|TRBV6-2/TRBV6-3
CASSWDRAPLHF
TGTGCCAGCAGTTGGGACAGGGCACCCCTCCACTTT
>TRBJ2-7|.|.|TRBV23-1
CASSQARGRVMKQYF
TGCGCCAGCAGTCAAGCTCGCGGCAGGGTCATGAAGCAGTACTTC
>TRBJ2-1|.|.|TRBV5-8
CASSLGASVNEQFF
TGTGCCAGCAGCTTGGGAGCTAGCGTGAATGAGCAGTTCTTC
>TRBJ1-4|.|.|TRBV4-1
CASSQGPYGSSTEKLFF
TGCGCCAGCAGCCAGGGTCCCTACGGGTCCTCTACTGAAAAACTGTTTTTT
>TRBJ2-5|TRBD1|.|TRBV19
CASRRGQKETQYF
TGTGCCAGTAGAAGGGGGCAGAAAGAGACCCAGTACTTC
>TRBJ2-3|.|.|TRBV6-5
CASSYDGVRADTQYF
TGTGCCAGCAGTTATGACGGGGTCCGGGCAGATACGCAGTATTTT
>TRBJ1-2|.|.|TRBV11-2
CASSLESSRYYGYTF
TGTGCCAGCAGCTTAGAGTCCTCCCGGTACTATGGCTACACCTTC
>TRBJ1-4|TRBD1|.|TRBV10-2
CASSLTGEDEKLFF
TGCGCCAGCAGCTTGACAGGGGAAGATGAAAAACTGTTTTTT
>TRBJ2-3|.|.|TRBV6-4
CASSDSAATDTQYF
TGTGCCAGCAGTGACTCAGCTGCCACAGATACGCAGTATTTT
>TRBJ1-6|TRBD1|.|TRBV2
CASSGDSHSPLHF
TGTGCCAGCAGTGGGGACAGTCATTCACCCCTCCACTTT
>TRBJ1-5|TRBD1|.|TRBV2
CASTGDSLQPQHF
TGTGCCAGTACTGGGGACAGTTTGCAGCCCCAGCATTTT
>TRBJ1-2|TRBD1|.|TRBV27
CASSTLQGGYGYTF
TGTGCCAGCAGTACGCTACAGGGGGGGTATGGCTACACCTTC
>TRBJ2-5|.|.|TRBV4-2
CASSQDKFSGSQETQYF
TGTGCCAGCAGCCAAGATAAGTTTAGCGGCAGCCAAGAGACCCAGTACTTC
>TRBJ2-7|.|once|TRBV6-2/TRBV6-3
CASSYAGVEQYF
TGTGCCAGCAGTTACGCAGGGGTGGAGCAGTACTTC
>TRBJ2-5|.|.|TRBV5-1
CASSLESGEETQYF
TGCGCCAGCAGCTTGGAGTCCGGGGAAGAGACCCAGTACTTC
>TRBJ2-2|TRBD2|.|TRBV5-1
CASSPGGGGTGELFF
TGCGCCAGCAGCCCCGGGGGGGGTGGCACCGGGGAGCTGTTTTTT
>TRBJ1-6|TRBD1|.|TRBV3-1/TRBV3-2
CASSQVGQGNSPLHF
TGTGCCAGCAGCCAAGTGGGACAGGGGAATTCACCCCTCCACTTT
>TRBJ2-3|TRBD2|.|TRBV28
CASSSNQRGGEDTQYF
TGTGCCAGCAGTTCCAACCAGCGGGGGGGCGAAGATACGCAGTATTTT
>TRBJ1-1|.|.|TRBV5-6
CASSRRESEAFF
TGTGCCAGCAGCAGGAGGGAATCTGAAGCTTTCTTT
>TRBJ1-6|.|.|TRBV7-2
CASRDRVYNSPLHF
TGTGCCAGCAGGGACAGAGTCTATAATTCACCCCTCCACTTT
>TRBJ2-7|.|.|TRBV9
CASSGGEQVTTDEQYF
TGTGCCAGCAGCGGCGGAGAACAGGTGACCACGGACGAGCAGTACTTC
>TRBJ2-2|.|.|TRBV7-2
CASSLVGAATGELFF
TGTGCCAGCAGCTTAGTGGGGGCGGCCACCGGGGAGCTGTTTTTT
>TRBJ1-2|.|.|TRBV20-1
CSASHRLGYTF
TGCAGTGCTAGTCACAGGCTTGGCTACACCTTC
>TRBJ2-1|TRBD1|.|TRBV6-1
CASSDPQGALNNEQFF
TGTGCCAGCAGTGACCCGCAGGGGGCGCTCAACAATGAGCAGTTCTTC
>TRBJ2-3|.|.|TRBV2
CASSVRAPPRGDTQYF
TGTGCCAGCAGTGTAAGGGCCCCTCCTCGGGGAGATACGCAGTATTTT
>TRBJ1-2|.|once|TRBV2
CASSEGLTRSDYGYTF
TGTGCCAGCAGTGAAGGTCTTACCCGAAGCGACTATGGCTACACCTTC
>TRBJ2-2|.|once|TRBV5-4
CALRGAAGELFF
TGTGCCCTCAGGGGGGCCGCCGGGGAGCTGTTTTTT
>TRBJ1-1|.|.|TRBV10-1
CASSELRGAEAFF
TGCGCCAGCAGTGAGCTCCGGGGGGCTGAAGCTTTCTTT
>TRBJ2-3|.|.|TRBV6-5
CASTGATDTQYF
TGTGCCAGCACAGGGGCCACAGATACGCAGTATTTT